Each of the 19 T cell receptor beta chains below was sequenced from the same sample in a study of T cell repertoires in cytomegalovirus infection. MiXCR was run by TCRdb on the reads, yielding one entry per CDR3 protein. Here the sample spans more than 150,000 distinct CDR3 sequences, around 20% being singletons. What was sequenced was PBMCs. Receptors originate from a human donor in good health (CMV status not recorded). Some clones in this sample may be carry-over from other donors' samples.

This clonotype was detected only a few times. The chain has TRBV28 and TRBJ2-1; the D gene is possibly TRBD2 (6 bases). The length of the CDR3 is 16 residues. Germline CDR1 is MDHEN and CDR2 is SYDVKM. V lost 4 bases and J 2 bases, leaving 15 bases between the germline ends. The CDR3 DNA sequence: TGTGCCAGCAGTTCCCCCGGGAGAGGCCCCTACAATGAGCAGTTCTTC. Protein product: CASSSPGRGPYNEQFF.

The chain combines TRBV20-1 with TRBJ2-3, with a possible D match to TRBD2 (6 bases). Trimming shortened V by 1 base and J by 2 bases, and 10 bases separated the two germline ends. The CDR3 covers 14 residues. Germline CDR1 and CDR2: DFQATT and SNEGSKA (reference sequence). CDR3 loop: CSARVAGNTDTQYF. The CDR3 bases are TGCAGTGCTAGAGTGGCGGGGAACACAGATACGCAGTATTTT.

There are a few counts of this clonotype. The chain uses TRBV12-3 or TRBV12-4 and TRBJ1-1; D gene ambiguous. V was clipped by 5 bases and J by 3 bases, with 7 bases between them. The CDR3 has 12 amino acids. The CDR3 sequence: CASSARDTEAFF. The DNA for the CDR3 is TGTGCCAGCAGTGCCCGGGACACTGAAGCTTTCTTT.

The chain joins TRBV29-1 to TRBJ2-1; no clear D gene. With 6 bases removed from V and 0 bases from J, the gap between germline ends came to 9 bases. This CDR3 spans 13 amino acids. Germline V CDR1 and CDR2: SQVTM, ANQGSEA. The CDR3 coding sequence is TGCAGCGTGACCGGAAGCTCCTACAATGAGCAGTTCTTC. Amino acid sequence: CSVTGSSYNEQFF.

This clonotype was seen repeatedly, ten times or more. The chain uses TRBV10-3 and TRBJ2-2, with D possibly matching TRBD1 (5 bases). The CDR3 is made up of 17 amino acids. Deletions cut 0 bases from V and 4 bases from J, with 15 bases between. Germline CDR1 and CDR2: ENHRY and SYGVKD. CDR3 sequence: CAISESFIRVTTGELFF. As DNA, the CDR3 is TGTGCCATCAGTGAGTCGTTCATCAGGGTAACCACCGGGGAGCTGTTTTTT.

Note on this clonotype: A much larger clone differs from this one at a single base, so this may be a read error. V gene TRBV6-1 combines with J gene TRBJ2-7; 7 positions agree with TRBD2. Germline assignment: CDR1 MNHNS and CDR2 SASEGT. This CDR3 spans 18 amino acids. The CDR3 region has the DNA TGTGCCAGCAGTTACCGGAGTTCGGGCGGGAGACCGTCCTACGGGCAGTACTTC. Protein sequence: CASSYRSSGGRPSYGQYF.

This clonotype was observed at least ten times. CDR3 sequence reads: CSVSGTSVNNEQFF. The CDR3 DNA follows: TGCAGCGTTTCTGGGACTAGCGTTAACAATGAGCAGTTCTTC. The V call is TRBV29-1, the J call TRBJ2-1; 10 bases align to TRBD2. This CDR3 region has 14 residues. The germline gives CDR1 SQVTM, CDR2 ANQGSEA. The V segment lost 5 bases and the J segment 5 bases; nucleotides outside the gene matches: 6.

The chain has TRBV6-2 or TRBV6-3 and TRBJ2-7; D is unclear. Germline CDR1 is MNHEY and CDR2 is SVGEGT. The CDR3 length is 15 residues. Trimming shortened V by 3 bases and J by 0 bases, and 12 bases separated the two germline ends. DNA of the CDR3: TGTGCCAGCAGTTATTCTGGACCGCGCTCCTACGAGCAGTACTTC. Translated: CASSYSGPRSYEQYF.

In this sample, this clonotype turned up many times. J is TRBJ2-1 and V is TRBV28; TRBD2 agrees at 14 bases. The germline V gene has CDR1 MDHEN and CDR2 SYDVKM. J gave up 4 bases and V 4 bases, and 9 bases lay outside the gene matches. CDR3 length: 18 residues. CDR3 DNA: TGTGCCAGCAGTTCCCTAGGGACTAGCGGGAGATCTTACAATGAGCAGTTCTTC. This codes for CASSSLGTSGRSYNEQFF.

This clonotype appeared many times. The chain uses TRBV7-2 and TRBJ2-7; 9 bases fit TRBD1. CDR1 is SGHTA and CDR2 is FQGNSA in the germline V gene. Trimming took 0 bases from V and 5 from J; bases not matched to a gene: 5. This CDR3 comprises 15 residues. The CDR3 DNA sequence: TGTGCCAGCAGCTTAGCCGACAGGGGGGTCAACGAGCAGTACTTC. Translation gives CASSLADRGVNEQYF.

The gene calls are TRBV12-3 or TRBV12-4 and TRBJ2-5, with 7 bases fitting TRBD2. CDR3 length: 14 amino acids. V lost 7 bases and J lost 5; bases outside the gene matches: 10. This CDR3 is CASTLGRGQETQYF. CDR3 DNA sequence: TGTGCCAGCACCCTGGGGAGGGGTCAGGAGACCCAGTACTTC.

At least ten counts were recorded for this clonotype. This chain uses TRBV7-9 with TRBJ1-6, with no clear D. Trimming left V 1 base short and J 9 bases short, with 13 bases between. Germline lookup yields CDR1 SEHNR and CDR2 FQNEAQ (reference sequence). The CDR3 is made up of 15 amino acids. CDR3 residues: CASSLESGGGSPLHF. CDR3 nucleotide sequence: TGTGCCAGCAGCTTAGAGTCCGGTGGTGGTTCACCCCTCCACTTT.

There are a few counts of this clonotype. The genes are TRBV27 and TRBJ2-3; D tentatively reads TRBD1 or TRBD2 (5 bases each). Germline V gene lookup returns CDR1 MNHEY and CDR2 SMNVEV (reference sequence). Trimming cost V 8 bases and J 6 bases, with 18 bases left between them. The CDR3 has 14 residues. The CDR3 protein is CASSWGSPADTQYF. CDR3 DNA sequence: TGTGCCAGCTCTTGGGGGTCCCCCGCCGATACGCAGTATTTT.

This clonotype was observed a handful of times. The V and J genes are TRBV2 and TRBJ2-7; D gene unclear. Germline CDR1 reads SNHLY; CDR2 reads FYNNEI. V lost 7 bases to trimming and J lost 3 bases, with 10 bases between them. The CDR3 covers 12 residues. In nucleotides, the CDR3 is TGTGCCAGCACCTTGTATGGCTACGAGCAGTACTTC. Its protein product is CASTLYGYEQYF. The full variable domain, rest sourced from reference TRBV2 and TRBJ2-7, is EPEVTQTPSHQVTQMGQEVILRCVPISNHLYFYWYRQILGQKVEFLVSFYNNEISEKSEIFDDQFSVERPDGSNFTLKIRSTKLEDSAMYFCASTLYGYEQYFGPGTRLTVT.

The CDR3 is CASSHNRGSYNEQFF. The CDR3 DNA sequence: TGTGCCAGCAGCCACAACAGGGGATCGTACAATGAGCAGTTCTTC. The V call is TRBV6-5, the J call TRBJ2-1, with 7 bases identical to TRBD1. Germline assignment: CDR1 MNHEY and CDR2 SVGAGI. Trimming removed 6 bases from V and 4 bases from J; junction bases left unmatched: 9. The CDR3 spans 15 residues.

This clonotype was observed a handful of times. The rearrangement links TRBV10-3 to TRBJ1-6, with D perhaps matching TRBD1 (5 bases). The germline V gene encodes CDR1 ENHRY and CDR2 SYGVKD. CDR3 length: 14 residues. V was trimmed by 2 bases and J by 7 bases, leaving 9 bases between them. CDR3 in DNA: TGTGCCATCAGTGAGGACAGCCCCAATTCACCCCTCCACTTT. Translation: CAISEDSPNSPLHF.

The genes are TRBV19 and TRBJ2-3; 8 nucleotides line up with TRBD1. Losses at the gene ends were 0 bases for V and 5 bases for J; bases not matched to a gene: 7. The CDR3 is 16 amino acids. The germline V gene encodes CDR1 LNHDA and CDR2 SQIVND (reference sequence). The CDR3 DNA is TGTGCCAGTAGTATAGACAGGGGGCCCGCAGGAGATACGCAGTATTTT. Translation: CASSIDRGPAGDTQYF. Supplemented by reference TRBV19 and TRBJ2-3, the full variable domain reads DGGITQSPKYLFRKEGQNVTLSCEQNLNHDAMYWYRQDPGQGLRLIYYSQIVNDFQKGDIAEGYSVSREKKESFPLTVTSAQKNPTAFYLCASSIDRGPAGDTQYFGPGTRLTVL.

V and J are TRBV6-6 and TRBJ1-2; TRBD1 is a possible D gene (6 bases). Germline loops: CDR1 MNHNY, CDR2 SVGAGI (reference sequence). The V gene lost 8 bases and the J gene lost 5 bases, with 21 bases spanning the gap. The CDR3 covers 15 residues. The CDR3 DNA reads TGTGCCAGCCAAGGGATCCGGGGGGCAGAATATGGCTACACCTTC. Its translation is CASQGIRGAEYGYTF.

This clonotype was found many times. This sequence joins TRBV7-3 and TRBJ1-1, with D unresolved. The CDR3 loop spans 13 amino acids. Germline values: CDR1 SGHTA, CDR2 FQGTGA. The V gene lost 5 bases and the J gene lost 1 base, with 8 bases spanning the gap. The CDR3 nucleotides read TGTGCCAGCAGCCGCGATGGGAACACTGAAGCTTTCTTT. It yields the protein CASSRDGNTEAFF.